This TCR beta chain is from a study of T cells after yellow fever vaccination. Looking at the study overall: Where fractions had low cell numbers, libraries were prepared from them with the SMART-Seq v4 Ultra Low Input RNA kit.

TCRdb called the 5' RACE reads again in MiXCR, with one record for every CDR3 protein. The repertoire holds about 45,000 distinct CDR3 sequences, with roughly 7% as singletons. A note on this clonotype: The junction differs from germline at one of its ends, possibly a read error.

The CDR3 sequence is 17 residues long. Germline V gene data show CDR1 as SNHLY and CDR2 as FYNNEI. Study-wide results and caveats: The appearance of a small share of clonotypes in both CD4 and CD8 compartments was observed.

Material: CD8+ T cells not binding an NS4B(214-222) dextramer, sorted from PBMCs, obtained 45 days after the yellow fever booster vaccination. The chain carries TRBV2 and TRBJ2-7, with 7 nucleotides matching TRBD2. This receptor was identified in a man aged 30 to 45 who received the YFV17D yellow fever vaccine. The CDR3 DNA reads TGTGCCTGCAGTTTTTACCCGGAAGGGAGGGGCCCGGGTGAGCAGTACTTC. This sequence encodes CACSFYPEGRGPGEQYF.